This T cell receptor beta chain was recovered during a study of T cell responses to AZD1222 COVID-19 vaccine. Study findings and constraints: At baseline, just a handful of AZD1222 recipients tested seropositive.

With regard to this clone: Its antigen is unknown.

Here immunoSEQ multiplex PCR was the method, and the copy in TCRdb shows in-frame clones only, minus some. The data contain 70,000 or so clones, roughly 80% of them singletons. CDR1 and CDR2 (germline): SEHNR, FQNEAQ (reference sequence). V gave up 5 bases and J gave up 7 bases; unmatched junction bases: 6. This CDR3 comprises 14 residues. This specimen consisted of peripheral blood, obtained 28 days after the second AZD1222 dose. The V call is TRBV7-9, the J call TRBJ2-5; 11 nucleotides align to TRBD1. This clonotype was sampled from an adult who received the AZD1222 COVID-19 vaccine. The CDR3 protein is CASSPGQGAGTQYF. The CDR3 DNA reads as TGTGCCAGCAGCCCCGGACAGGGGGCTGGGACCCAGTACTTC. The full variable domain, its missing parts supplied by reference TRBV7-9 and TRBJ2-5, is DTGVSQNPRHKITKRGQNVTFRCDPISEHNRLYWYRQTLGQGPEFLTYFQNEAQLEKSRLLSDRFSAERPKGSFSTLEIQRTEQGDSAMYLCASSPGQGAGTQYFGPGTRLLVL.